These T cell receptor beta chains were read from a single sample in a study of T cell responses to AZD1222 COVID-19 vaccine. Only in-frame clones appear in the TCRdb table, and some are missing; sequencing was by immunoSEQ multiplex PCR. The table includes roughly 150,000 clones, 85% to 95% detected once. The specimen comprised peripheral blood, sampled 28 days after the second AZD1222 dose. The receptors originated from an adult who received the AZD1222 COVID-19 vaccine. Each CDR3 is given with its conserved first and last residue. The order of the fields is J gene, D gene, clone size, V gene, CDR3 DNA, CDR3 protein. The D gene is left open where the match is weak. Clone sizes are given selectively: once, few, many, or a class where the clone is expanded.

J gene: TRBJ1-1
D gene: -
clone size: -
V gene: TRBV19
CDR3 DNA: TGTGCCAGTATTACACCGGGTCACAACACTGAAGCTTTCTTT
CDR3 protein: CASITPGHNTEAFF

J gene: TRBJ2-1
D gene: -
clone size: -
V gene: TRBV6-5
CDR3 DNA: TGTGCCAGCAGTTCCCTCCCTGAGTCATTCAATGAGCAGTTCTTC
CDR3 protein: CASSSLPESFNEQFF

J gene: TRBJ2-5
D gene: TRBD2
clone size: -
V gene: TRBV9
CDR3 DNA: TGTGCCAGCAGCAGGGAGAGAGCGGGAGGAAACGGGGAGACCCAGTACTTC
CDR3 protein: CASSRERAGGNGETQYF

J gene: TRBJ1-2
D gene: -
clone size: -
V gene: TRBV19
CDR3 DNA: TGTGCCAGTAGTGAGAGAGGAGGAGGGGGCTACACCTTC
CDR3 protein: CASSERGGGGYTF

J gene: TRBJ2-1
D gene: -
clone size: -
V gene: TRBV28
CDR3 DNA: TGTGCCAGCAGGACAGGATCCATAACGTCGAATGAGCAGTTCTTC
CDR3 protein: CASRTGSITSNEQFF

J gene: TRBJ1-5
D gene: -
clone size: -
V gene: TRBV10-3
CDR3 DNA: TGTGCCATCAGTGAGGGGGATCAGCCCCAGCATTTT
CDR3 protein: CAISEGDQPQHF

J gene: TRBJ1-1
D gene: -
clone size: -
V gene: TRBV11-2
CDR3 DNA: TGTGCCAGCAGCTTCTTATTGGGGGCGGAAGCTTTCTTT
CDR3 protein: CASSFLLGAEAFF

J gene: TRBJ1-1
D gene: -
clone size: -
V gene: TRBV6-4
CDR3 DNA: TGTGCCAGCACCGTAAGGGAGGGGCCCTGGGCCCATGAAGCTTTCTTT
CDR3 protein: CASTVREGPWAHEAFF

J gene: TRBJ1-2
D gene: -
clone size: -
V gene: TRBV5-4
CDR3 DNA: TGTGCCAGCAGCTTGAAGGGGTGGGGCGATGGCTACACCTTC
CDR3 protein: CASSLKGWGDGYTF

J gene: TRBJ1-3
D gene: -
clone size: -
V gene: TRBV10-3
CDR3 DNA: TGTGCCATCAGTGACGGAAAGTCCTTCCAGGGAAACACCATATATTTT
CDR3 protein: CAISDGKSFQGNTIYF

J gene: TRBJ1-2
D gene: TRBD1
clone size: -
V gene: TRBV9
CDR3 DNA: TGTGCCAGCAGCGTAGGTGGGACAGGGGGAGGCTACACCTTC
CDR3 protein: CASSVGGTGGGYTF

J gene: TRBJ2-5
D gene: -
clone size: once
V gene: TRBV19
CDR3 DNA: TGTGCCAGTAGTATTGATTCGGCAGGCCGATTAGGGATCGGAGAGACCCAGTACTTC
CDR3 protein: CASSIDSAGRLGIGETQYF

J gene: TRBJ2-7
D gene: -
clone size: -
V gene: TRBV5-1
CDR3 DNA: TGCGCCAGCAGCTCCGTTAATTCGTTGTACGAGCAGTACTTC
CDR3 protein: CASSSVNSLYEQYF

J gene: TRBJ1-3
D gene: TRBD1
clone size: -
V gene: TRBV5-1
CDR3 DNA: TGCGCCAGCAGCTTGGCCGAAGGGGGCAGGAACACCATATATTTT
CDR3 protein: CASSLAEGGRNTIYF

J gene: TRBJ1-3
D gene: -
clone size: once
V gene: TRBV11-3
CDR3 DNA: TGTGCCAGCAGCCCTTCTTCTACTGGAAACACCATATATTTT
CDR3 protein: CASSPSSTGNTIYF

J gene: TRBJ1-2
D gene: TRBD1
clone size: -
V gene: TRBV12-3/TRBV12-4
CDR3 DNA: TGTGCCAGCGCCTTGACAGGGGCGGGCGGCTACACCTTC
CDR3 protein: CASALTGAGGYTF

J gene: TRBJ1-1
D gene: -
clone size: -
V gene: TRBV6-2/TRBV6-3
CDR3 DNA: TGTGCCAGCAGTCCCGACCCGGGGGGGCCGTCTGAAGCTTTCTTT
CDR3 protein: CASSPDPGGPSEAFF

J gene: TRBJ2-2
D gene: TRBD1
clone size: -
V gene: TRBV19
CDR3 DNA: TGTGCCAGTAGCCTGACAGGGTTTAACACCGGGGAGCTGTTTTTT
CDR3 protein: CASSLTGFNTGELFF

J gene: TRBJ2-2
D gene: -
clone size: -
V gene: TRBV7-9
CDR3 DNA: TGTGCCAGCAGCTTAGCGGTGAACACCGGGGAGCTGTTTTTT
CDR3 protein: CASSLAVNTGELFF

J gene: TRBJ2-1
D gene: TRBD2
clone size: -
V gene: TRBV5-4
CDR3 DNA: TGTGCCAGCAGCCAGGGACTAGCGGGAGCCTCGATCAATGAGCAGTTCTTC
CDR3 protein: CASSQGLAGASINEQFF

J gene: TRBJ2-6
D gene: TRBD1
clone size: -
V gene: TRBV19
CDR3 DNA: TGTGCCAGTAGTCCTGGACAGGGGAGCTCTGGGGCCAACGTCCTGACTTTC
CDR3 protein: CASSPGQGSSGANVLTF

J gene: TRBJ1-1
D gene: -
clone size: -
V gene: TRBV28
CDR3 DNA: TGTGCCAGCCTTTTTTCCAGGGAAAAAGCTTTCTTT
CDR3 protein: CASLFSREKAFF

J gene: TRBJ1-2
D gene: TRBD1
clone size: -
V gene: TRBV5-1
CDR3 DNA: TGCGCCAGCAGTTTAGGACAGGGGGCTAACTATGGCTACACCTTC
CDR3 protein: CASSLGQGANYGYTF

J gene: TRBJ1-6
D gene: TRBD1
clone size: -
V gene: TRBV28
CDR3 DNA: TGTGCCAGCAGTTTATTACAGGGGGCGCGATCACCCCTCCACTTT
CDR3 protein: CASSLLQGARSPLHF

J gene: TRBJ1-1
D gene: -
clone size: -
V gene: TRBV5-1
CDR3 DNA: TGCGCCAGCAGCGGCCTGGTGAACACTGAAGCTTTCTTT
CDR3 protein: CASSGLVNTEAFF

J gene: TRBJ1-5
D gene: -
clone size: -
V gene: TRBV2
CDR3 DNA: TGTGCCAGCATGAGGGACAGCAATCAGCCCCAGCATTTT
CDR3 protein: CASMRDSNQPQHF

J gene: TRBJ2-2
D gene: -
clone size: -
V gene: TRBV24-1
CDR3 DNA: TGTGCCACCAGTGATCCCGGACAGCTTACTATCGGGGAGCTGTTTTTT
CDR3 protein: CATSDPGQLTIGELFF

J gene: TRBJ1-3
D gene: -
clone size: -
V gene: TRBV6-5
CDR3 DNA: TGTGCCAGCAGTATCGTTCAGCATTCTGGAAACACCATATATTTT
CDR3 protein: CASSIVQHSGNTIYF

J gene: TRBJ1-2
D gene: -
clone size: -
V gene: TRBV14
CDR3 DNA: TGTGCCAGCAGCCAAGATTATACAGGCCTCACTAACTATGGCTACACCTTC
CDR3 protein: CASSQDYTGLTNYGYTF

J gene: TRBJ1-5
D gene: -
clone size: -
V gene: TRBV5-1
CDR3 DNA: TGCGCCAGCAGCTTGGGGGACACAGACAATCAGCCCCAGCATTTT
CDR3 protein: CASSLGDTDNQPQHF

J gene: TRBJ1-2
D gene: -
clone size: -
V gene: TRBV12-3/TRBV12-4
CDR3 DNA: TGTGCCAGCAGTTTACAGGAAGACTATGGCTACACCTTC
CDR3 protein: CASSLQEDYGYTF

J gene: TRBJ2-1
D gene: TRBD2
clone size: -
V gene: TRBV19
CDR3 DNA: TGTGCCAGTAACGAGCGGGGGGGCTACTCCTACAATGAGCAGTTCTTC
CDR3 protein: CASNERGGYSYNEQFF

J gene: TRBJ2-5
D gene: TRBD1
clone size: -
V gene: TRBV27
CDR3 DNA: TGTGCCAGCAGTTTAGGTCGGGACAGCAATTTTCAAGAGACCCAGTACTTC
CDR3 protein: CASSLGRDSNFQETQYF

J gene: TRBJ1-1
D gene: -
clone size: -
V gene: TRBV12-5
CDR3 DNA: TGTGCTAGTGGTTTGGTCAGATCAAACACTGAAGCTTTCTTT
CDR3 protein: CASGLVRSNTEAFF

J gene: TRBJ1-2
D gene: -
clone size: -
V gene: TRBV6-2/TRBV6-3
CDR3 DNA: TGTGCCAGCAGTTATAGCCTCGGCGACTATGGCTACACCTTC
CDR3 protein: CASSYSLGDYGYTF

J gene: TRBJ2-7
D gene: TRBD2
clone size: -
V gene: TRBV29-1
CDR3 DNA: TGCAGCGTGTGCCTAGCGGGAGGGCCAGGCGAGCAGTACTTC
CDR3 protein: CSVCLAGGPGEQYF

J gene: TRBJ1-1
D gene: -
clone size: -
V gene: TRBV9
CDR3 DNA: TGTGCCAGCAGCGGAGCAGAGGGGGACGCAAGGTACGAAGCTTTCTTT
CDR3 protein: CASSGAEGDARYEAFF

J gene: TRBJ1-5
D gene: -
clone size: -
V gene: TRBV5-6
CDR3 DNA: TGTGCCAGCAGCTTGTTGATACCTCATAGCAATCAGCCCCAGCATTTT
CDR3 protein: CASSLLIPHSNQPQHF

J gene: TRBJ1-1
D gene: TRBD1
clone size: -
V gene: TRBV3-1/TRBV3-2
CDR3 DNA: TGTGCCAGCAGCCCGATCACAGGGGGCGGCACTGAAGCTTTCTTT
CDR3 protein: CASSPITGGGTEAFF

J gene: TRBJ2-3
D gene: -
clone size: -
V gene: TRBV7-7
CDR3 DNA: TGTGCCAGCAGCTTAACCCCCTATCGCACAGATACGCAGTATTTT
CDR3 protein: CASSLTPYRTDTQYF

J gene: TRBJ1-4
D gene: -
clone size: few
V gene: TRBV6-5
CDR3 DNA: TGTGCCAGCCGGGGCGGATCAACAACTAATGAAAAACTGTTTTTT
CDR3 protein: CASRGGSTTNEKLFF

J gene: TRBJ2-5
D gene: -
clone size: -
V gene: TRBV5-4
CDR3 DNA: TGTGCCAGCAGCTTGATAGGGACAAAAGAGACCCAGTACTTC
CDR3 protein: CASSLIGTKETQYF

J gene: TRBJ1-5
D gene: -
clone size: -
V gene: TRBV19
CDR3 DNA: TGTGCCAGCTCAAGGACGGAAACCTTCAATCAGCCCCAGCATTTT
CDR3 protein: CASSRTETFNQPQHF

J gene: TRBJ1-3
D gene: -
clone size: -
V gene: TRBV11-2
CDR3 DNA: TGTGCCAGCAGCTCGCTCCACACCATATATTTT
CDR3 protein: CASSSLHTIYF

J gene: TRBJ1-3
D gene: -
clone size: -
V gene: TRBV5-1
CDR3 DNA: TGCGCCAGCAGCCCGGAAGGGGCAAGAGGAAACACCATATATTTT
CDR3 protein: CASSPEGARGNTIYF

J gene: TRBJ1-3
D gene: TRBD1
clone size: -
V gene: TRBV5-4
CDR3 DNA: TGTGCCAGCAGCGTGACAGGGATCTCTGGAAACACCATATATTTT
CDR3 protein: CASSVTGISGNTIYF

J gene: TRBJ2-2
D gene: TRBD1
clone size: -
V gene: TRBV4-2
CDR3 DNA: TGTGCCAGCAGCCCCGGACAGGGCCTGAACACCGGGGAGCTGTTTTTT
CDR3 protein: CASSPGQGLNTGELFF

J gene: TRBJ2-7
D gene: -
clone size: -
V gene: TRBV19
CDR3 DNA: TGTGCCAGTAGTATTAGAGGGATCACCTACGAGCAGTACTTC
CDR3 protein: CASSIRGITYEQYF

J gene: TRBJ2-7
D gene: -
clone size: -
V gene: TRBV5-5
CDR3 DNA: TGTGCCAGCAGCCTCGGGACGGACGAGCAGTACTTC
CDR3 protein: CASSLGTDEQYF

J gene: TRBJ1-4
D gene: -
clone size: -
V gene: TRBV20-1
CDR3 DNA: TGCGGACTGAGTAGTGAAAAACTGTTTTTT
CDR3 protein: CGLSSEKLFF

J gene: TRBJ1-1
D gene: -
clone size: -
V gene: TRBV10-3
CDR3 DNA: TGTGCCATCAGTCTGGATGACACTGAAGCTTTCTTT
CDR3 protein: CAISLDDTEAFF

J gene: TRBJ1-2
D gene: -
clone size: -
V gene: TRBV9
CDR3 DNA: TGTGCCAGCAGCCCGCGGTGGGGGCAGGGAAACTATGGCTACACCTTC
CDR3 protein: CASSPRWGQGNYGYTF

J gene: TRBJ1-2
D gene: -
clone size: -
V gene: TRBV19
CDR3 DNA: TGTGCCAGTAGCCTCCGGGCATATGGCTACACCTTC
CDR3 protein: CASSLRAYGYTF

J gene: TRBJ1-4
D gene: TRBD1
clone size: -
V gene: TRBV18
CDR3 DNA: TGTGCCAGCTCACGGGACAGGGGTGCAACTAATGAAAAACTGTTTTTT
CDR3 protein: CASSRDRGATNEKLFF